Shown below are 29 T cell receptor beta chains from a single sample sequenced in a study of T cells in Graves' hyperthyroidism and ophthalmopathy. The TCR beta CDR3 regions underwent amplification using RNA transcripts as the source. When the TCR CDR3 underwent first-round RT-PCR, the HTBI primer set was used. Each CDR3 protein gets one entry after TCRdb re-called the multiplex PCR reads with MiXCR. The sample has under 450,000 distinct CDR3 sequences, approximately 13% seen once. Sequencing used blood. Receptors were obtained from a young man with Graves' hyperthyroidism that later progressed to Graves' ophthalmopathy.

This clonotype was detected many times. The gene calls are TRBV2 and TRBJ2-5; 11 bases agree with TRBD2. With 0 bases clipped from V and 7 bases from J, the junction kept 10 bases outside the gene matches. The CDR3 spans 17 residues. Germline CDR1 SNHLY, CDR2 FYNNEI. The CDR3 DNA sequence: TGTGCCAGCAGTGAAGCGCGGACTAGCGGGCTAAGAGGGACCCAGTACTTC. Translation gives CASSEARTSGLRGTQYF.

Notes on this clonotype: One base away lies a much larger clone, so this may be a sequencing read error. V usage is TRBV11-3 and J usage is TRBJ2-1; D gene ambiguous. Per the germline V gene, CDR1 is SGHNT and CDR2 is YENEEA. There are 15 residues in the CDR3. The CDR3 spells CASSFSQSSYNGQFF. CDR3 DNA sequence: TGTGCCAGCAGCTTCTCCCAAAGCTCCTACAATGGGCAGTTCTTC.

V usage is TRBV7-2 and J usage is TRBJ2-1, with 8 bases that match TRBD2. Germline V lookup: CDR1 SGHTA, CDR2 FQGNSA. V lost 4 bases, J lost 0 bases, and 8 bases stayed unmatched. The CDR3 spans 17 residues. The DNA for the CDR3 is TGTGCCAGCAGCTGGGTAGCGGGACGAAACTCCTACAATGAGCAGTTCTTC. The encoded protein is CASSWVAGRNSYNEQFF.

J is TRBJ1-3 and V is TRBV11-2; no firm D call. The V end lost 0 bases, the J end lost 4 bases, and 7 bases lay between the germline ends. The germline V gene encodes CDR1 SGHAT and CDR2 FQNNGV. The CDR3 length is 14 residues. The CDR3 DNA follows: TGTGCCAGCAGCTTAGAAGGATACGGAAACACCATATATTTT. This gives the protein CASSLEGYGNTIYF.

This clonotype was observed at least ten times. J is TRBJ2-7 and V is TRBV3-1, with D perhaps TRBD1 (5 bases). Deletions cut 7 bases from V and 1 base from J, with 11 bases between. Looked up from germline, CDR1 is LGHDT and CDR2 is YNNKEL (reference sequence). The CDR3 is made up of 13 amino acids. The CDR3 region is CASTTGQSYEQYF. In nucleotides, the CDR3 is TGTGCCAGCACTACAGGACAATCCTACGAGCAGTACTTC.

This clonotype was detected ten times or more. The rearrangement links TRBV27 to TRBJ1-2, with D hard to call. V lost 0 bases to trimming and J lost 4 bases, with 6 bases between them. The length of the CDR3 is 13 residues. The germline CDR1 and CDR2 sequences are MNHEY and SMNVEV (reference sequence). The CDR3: CASSLSSSYGYTF. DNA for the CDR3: TGTGCCAGCAGTTTATCGTCCAGCTATGGCTACACCTTC.

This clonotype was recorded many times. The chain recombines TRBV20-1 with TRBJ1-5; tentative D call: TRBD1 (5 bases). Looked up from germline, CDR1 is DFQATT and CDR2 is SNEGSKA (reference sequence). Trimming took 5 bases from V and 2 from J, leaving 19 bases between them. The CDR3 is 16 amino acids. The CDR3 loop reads CSARDPFGGGNQPQHF. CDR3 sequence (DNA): TGCAGTGCTCGGGACCCGTTTGGAGGGGGCAATCAGCCCCAGCATTTT.

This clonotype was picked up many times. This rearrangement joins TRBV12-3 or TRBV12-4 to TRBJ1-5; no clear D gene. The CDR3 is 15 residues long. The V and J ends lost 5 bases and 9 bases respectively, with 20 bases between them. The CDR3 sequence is CASSPRGLMSGPQHF. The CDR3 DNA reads TGTGCCAGCAGTCCCCGAGGCCTGATGAGCGGGCCCCAGCATTTT.

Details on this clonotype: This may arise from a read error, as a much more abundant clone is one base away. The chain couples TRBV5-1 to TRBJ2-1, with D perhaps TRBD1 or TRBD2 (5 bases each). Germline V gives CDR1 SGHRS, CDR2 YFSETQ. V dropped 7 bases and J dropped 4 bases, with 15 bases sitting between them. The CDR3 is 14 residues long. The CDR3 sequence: CASGPGTLYNEQFF. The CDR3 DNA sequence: TGCGCCAGCGGCCCGGGGACCCTATACAATGAGCAGTTCTTC.

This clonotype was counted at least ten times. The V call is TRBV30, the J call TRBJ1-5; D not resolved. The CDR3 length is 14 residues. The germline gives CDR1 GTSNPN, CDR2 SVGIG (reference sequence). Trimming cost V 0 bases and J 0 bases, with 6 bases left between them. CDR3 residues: CAWSVIDSNQPQHF. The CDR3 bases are TGTGCCTGGAGTGTAATAGATAGCAATCAGCCCCAGCATTTT.

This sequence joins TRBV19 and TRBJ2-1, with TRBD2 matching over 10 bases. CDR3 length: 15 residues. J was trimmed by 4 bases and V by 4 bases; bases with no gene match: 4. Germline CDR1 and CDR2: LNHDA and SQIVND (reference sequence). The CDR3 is CASSTLAGLYNEQFF. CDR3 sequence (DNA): TGTGCCAGTAGTACACTAGCGGGGTTGTACAATGAGCAGTTCTTC.

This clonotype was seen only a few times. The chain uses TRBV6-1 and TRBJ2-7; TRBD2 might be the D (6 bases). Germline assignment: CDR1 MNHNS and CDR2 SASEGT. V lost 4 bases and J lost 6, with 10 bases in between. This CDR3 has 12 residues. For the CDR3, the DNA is TGTGCCAGCAGTGTCGGGAGTCCCGAGCAGTACTTC. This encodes CASSVGSPEQYF.

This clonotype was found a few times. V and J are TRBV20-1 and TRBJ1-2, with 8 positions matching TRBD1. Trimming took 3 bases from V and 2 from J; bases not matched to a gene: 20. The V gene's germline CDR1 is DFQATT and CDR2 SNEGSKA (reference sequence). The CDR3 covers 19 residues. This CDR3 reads CSASVLTGESSEGNYGYTF. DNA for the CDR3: TGCAGTGCTAGCGTTCTGACAGGGGAATCCTCCGAGGGAAACTATGGCTACACCTTC.

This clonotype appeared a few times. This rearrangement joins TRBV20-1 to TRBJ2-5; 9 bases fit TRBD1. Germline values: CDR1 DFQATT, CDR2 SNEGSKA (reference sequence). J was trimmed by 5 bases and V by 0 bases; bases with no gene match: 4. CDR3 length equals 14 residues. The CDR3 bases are TGCAGTGCTAGAGAAAACAGGGGGCGGGAGACCCAGTACTTC. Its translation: CSARENRGRETQYF.

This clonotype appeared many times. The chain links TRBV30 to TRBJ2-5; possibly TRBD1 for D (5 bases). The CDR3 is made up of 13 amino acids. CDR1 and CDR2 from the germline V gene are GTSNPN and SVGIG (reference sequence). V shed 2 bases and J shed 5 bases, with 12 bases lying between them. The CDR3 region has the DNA TGTGCCTGGAGTCGCAGGGTCAGGGAGACCCAGTACTTC. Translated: CAWSRRVRETQYF.

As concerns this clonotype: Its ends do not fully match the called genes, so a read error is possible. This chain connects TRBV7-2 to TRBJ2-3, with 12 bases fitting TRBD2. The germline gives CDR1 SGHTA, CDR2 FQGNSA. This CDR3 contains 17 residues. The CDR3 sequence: CASSFPASGGAVDMQYF. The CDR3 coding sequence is TGTGCCAGCAGCTTCCCTGCTAGCGGGGGGGCCGTAGATATGCAGTATTTT.

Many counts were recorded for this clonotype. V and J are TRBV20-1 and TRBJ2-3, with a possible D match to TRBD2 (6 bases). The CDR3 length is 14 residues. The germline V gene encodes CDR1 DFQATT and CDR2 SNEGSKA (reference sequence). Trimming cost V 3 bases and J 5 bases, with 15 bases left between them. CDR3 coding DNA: TGCAGTGCTAGGTCACTAGCAGCGCGAGATACGCAGTATTTT. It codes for CSARSLAARDTQYF.

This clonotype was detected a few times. As DNA, the CDR3 is TGCAGTGCTAGTCAAAGTGGAGTGAATCAGCCCCAGCATTTT. As protein: CSASQSGVNQPQHF. The V and J genes are TRBV20-1 and TRBJ1-5; no firm D call. Germline V lookup: CDR1 DFQATT, CDR2 SNEGSKA (reference sequence). This CDR3 has 14 amino acids. V lost 3 bases, J lost 4 bases, and 13 bases lay in between.

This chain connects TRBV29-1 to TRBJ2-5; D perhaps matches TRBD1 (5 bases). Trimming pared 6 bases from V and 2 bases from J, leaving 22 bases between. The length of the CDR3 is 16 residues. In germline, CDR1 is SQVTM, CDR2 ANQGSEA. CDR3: CSVPLTSGFRQETQYF. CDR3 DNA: TGCAGCGTCCCCTTAACTTCAGGGTTTCGGCAAGAGACCCAGTACTTC.

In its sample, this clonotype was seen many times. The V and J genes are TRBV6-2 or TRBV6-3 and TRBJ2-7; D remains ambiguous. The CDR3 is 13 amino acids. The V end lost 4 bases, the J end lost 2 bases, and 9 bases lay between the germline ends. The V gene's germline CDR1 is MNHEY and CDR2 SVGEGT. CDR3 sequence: CASSFTDTYEQYF. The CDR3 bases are TGTGCCAGCAGTTTCACTGATACCTACGAGCAGTACTTC.

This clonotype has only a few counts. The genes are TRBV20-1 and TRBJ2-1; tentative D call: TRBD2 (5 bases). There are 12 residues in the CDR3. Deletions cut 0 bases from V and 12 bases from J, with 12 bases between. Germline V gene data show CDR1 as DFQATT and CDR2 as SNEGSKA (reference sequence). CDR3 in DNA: TGCAGTGCTAGAGATTCCCGGGATCGGCAGTTCTTC. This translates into CSARDSRDRQFF.

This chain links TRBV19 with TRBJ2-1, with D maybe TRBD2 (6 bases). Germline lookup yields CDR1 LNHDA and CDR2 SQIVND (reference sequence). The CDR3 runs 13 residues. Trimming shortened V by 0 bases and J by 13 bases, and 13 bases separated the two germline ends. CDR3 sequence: CASSIENLGGQFF. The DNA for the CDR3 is TGTGCCAGTAGTATAGAAAACCTGGGAGGTCAGTTCTTC.

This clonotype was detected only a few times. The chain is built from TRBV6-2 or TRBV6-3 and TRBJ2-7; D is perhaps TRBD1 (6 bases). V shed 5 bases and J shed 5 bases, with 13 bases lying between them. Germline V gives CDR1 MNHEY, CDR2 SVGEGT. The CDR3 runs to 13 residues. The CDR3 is CASSITGSDEQYF. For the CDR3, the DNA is TGTGCCAGCAGTATTACAGGGAGCGACGAGCAGTACTTC.

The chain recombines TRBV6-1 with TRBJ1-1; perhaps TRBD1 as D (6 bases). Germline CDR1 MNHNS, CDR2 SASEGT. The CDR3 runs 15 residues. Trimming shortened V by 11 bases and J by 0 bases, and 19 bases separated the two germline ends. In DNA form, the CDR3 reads TGTGCCGGCCGGCGCGGGGGCTTCATGAACACTGAAGCTTTCTTT. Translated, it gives CAGRRGGFMNTEAFF.

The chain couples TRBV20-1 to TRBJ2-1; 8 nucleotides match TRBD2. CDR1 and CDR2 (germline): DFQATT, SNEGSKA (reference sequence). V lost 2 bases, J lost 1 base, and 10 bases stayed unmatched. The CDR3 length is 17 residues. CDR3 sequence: CSARYRGTRVSYNEQFF. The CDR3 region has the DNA TGCAGTGCTAGATATAGGGGGACTAGGGTATCCTACAATGAGCAGTTCTTC.

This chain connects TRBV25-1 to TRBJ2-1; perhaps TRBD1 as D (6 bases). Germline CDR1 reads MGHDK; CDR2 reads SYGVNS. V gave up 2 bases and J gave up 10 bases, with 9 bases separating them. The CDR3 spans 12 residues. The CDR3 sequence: CASSEAGEEQFF. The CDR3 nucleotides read TGTGCCAGCAGTGAAGCAGGGGAGGAGCAGTTCTTC. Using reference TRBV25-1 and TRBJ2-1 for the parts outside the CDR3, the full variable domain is EADIYQTPRYLVIGTGKKITLECSQTMGHDKMYWYQQDPGMELHLIHYSYGVNSTEKGDLSSESTVSRIRTEHFPLTLESARPSHTSQYLCASSEAGEEQFFGPGTRLTVL.

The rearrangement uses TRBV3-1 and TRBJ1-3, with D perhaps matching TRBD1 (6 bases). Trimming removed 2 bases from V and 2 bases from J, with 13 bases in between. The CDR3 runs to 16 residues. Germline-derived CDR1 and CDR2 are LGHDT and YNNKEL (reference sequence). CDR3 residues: CASSQIRQGTGNTIYF. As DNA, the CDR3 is TGTGCCAGCAGCCAAATTCGGCAGGGGACTGGAAACACCATATATTTT.

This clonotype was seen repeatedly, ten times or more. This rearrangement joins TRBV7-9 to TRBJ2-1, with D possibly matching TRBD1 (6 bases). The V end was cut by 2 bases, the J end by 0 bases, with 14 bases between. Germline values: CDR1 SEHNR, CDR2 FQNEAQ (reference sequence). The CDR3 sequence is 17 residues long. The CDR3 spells CASSLSGGRLSYNEQFF. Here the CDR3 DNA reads TGTGCCAGCAGCTTAAGTGGGGGCCGCCTCTCCTACAATGAGCAGTTCTTC. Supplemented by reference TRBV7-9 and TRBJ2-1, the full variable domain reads DTGVSQNPRHKITKRGQNVTFRCDPISEHNRLYWYRQTLGQGPEFLTYFQNEAQLEKSRLLSDRFSAERPKGSFSTLEIQRTEQGDSAMYLCASSLSGGRLSYNEQFFGPGTRLTVL.

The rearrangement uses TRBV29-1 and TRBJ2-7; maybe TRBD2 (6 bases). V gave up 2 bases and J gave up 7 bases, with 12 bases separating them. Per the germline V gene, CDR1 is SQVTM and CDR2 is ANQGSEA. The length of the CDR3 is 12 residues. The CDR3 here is CSVEYAAGEQYF. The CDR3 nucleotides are TGCAGCGTTGAATACGCTGCGGGGGAGCAGTACTTC.